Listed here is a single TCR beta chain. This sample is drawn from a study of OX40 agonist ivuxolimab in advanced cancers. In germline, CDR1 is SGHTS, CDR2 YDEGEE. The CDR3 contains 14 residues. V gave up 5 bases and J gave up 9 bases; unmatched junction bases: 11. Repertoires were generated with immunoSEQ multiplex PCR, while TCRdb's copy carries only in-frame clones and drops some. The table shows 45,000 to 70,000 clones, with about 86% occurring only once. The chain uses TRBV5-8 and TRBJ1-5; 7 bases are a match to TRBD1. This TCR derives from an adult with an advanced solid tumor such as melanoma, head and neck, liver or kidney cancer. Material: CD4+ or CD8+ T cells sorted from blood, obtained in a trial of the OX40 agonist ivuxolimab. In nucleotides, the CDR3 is TGTGCCAGCAGTCAGGACAGGATGAAGATGCCCCAGCATTTT. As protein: CASSQDRMKMPQHF.